The 16 T cell receptor beta chains listed next were all sequenced from one sample in a study of shared clonotypes between healthy human individuals. Produced via immunoSEQ multiplex PCR; TCRdb's table is partial and in-frame only. Here the sample spans approximately 720,000 clones, approximately 75% being singletons. Sequencing input: memory CD4+ T cells sorted from blood. Indicated subset: CD45RA-negative fraction. The receptors were sampled from a woman between 25 and 40 years old in good health.

On this clone: This sample also contains other DNA sequences that code for the same CDR3. The CDR3 protein is CASSLGSYNEQFF. The CDR3 DNA sequence: TGCGCCAGCAGCTTGGGATCCTACAATGAGCAGTTCTTC. This chain joins TRBV5-1 and TRBJ2-1; D gene uncertain. V lost 0 bases to trimming and J lost 1 base, with 2 bases between them. Germline loops: CDR1 SGHRS, CDR2 YFSETQ. The CDR3 is made up of 13 amino acids.

Of note for this clone: Other DNA sequences in this specimen translate into the identical CDR3. The chain employs TRBV18 and TRBJ1-1; 7 bases map to TRBD1. Germline V gene lookup returns CDR1 KGHSH and CDR2 LQKENI. The CDR3 contains 14 residues. V gave up 6 bases and J gave up 0 bases; unmatched junction bases: 4. The CDR3 protein is CASSEQGLNTEAFF. The CDR3 DNA sequence: TGTGCCAGCTCGGAACAGGGGCTGAACACTGAAGCTTTCTTT.

This chain connects TRBV30 to TRBJ2-1; unclear D gene. CDR1 is GTSNPN, CDR2 SVGIG, per germline (reference sequence). Trimming shortened V by 3 bases and J by 9 bases, and 15 bases separated the two germline ends. CDR3 length equals 13 residues. The chain's CDR3 is CAWSPTGVGEQFF. The CDR3 region has the DNA TGTGCCTGGAGCCCCACTGGGGTGGGTGAGCAGTTCTTC.

In this sample, this clone turned up a few times. This sample also contains other DNA sequences that code for the same CDR3. The chain combines TRBV19 with TRBJ2-1; 10 bases agree with TRBD2. V dropped 6 bases and J dropped 1; count of bases not matched to a gene: 3. CDR3 length: 15 amino acids. Germline CDR1 LNHDA, CDR2 SQIVND (reference sequence). The CDR3 DNA sequence: TGTGCCAGTAGCCGAGCGGGAGGGTCCTACAATGAGCAGTTCTTC. Its protein is CASSRAGGSYNEQFF.

The chain couples TRBV6-5 to TRBJ2-1, with D tentatively TRBD1 (5 bases). The germline gives CDR1 MNHEY, CDR2 SVGAGI. Trimming pared 4 bases from V and 8 bases from J, leaving 18 bases between. The CDR3 totals 15 residues. DNA of the CDR3: TGTGCCAGCAGTTCTCCCCGAAGGGGTTCCGATGAGCAGTTCTTC. Protein sequence: CASSSPRRGSDEQFF.

The chain carries TRBV6-1 and TRBJ2-5, with 11 nucleotides matching TRBD2. The CDR3 has 18 residues. Germline CDR1 reads MNHNS; CDR2 reads SASEGT. With 1 base clipped from V and 1 base from J, the junction kept 8 bases outside the gene matches. The CDR3 loop is CASSEVLAGGPSQETQYF. CDR3 bases: TGTGCCAGCAGTGAAGTTTTAGCGGGAGGGCCGTCCCAAGAGACCCAGTACTTC.

The chain combines TRBV7-8 with TRBJ1-2; 10 positions match TRBD1. CDR1 is SGHVS, CDR2 FQNEAQ, per germline. CDR3 length: 16 residues. J lost 2 bases, V lost 1 base, and 4 bases had no gene match. CDR3: CASSLEGTGENYGYTF. In DNA, the CDR3 is TGTGCCAGCAGCTTAGAGGGGACAGGGGAGAACTATGGCTACACCTTC. The complete variable domain, with remaining parts taken from reference TRBV7-8 and TRBJ1-2, reads GAGVSQSPRYKVAKRGQDVALRCDPISGHVSLFWYQQALGQGPEFLTYFQNEAQLDKSGLPSDRFFAERPEGSVSTLKIQRTQQEDSAVYLCASSLEGTGENYGYTFGSGTRLTVV.

The rearrangement uses TRBV5-4 and TRBJ2-3; 14 positions match TRBD2. The CDR3 runs 15 residues. Unmatched junction bases numbered 5, after V lost 5 bases and J lost 6 bases. In germline, CDR1 is SGHNT, CDR2 YYREEE (reference sequence). In DNA form, the CDR3 reads TGTGCCAGCAGTACCGGGACTAGCGGGAGCGATACGCAGTATTTT. Its protein product is CASSTGTSGSDTQYF.

This clone was counted a single time. A much larger clone differs from this one at a single base, so this may be a read error. Other nucleotide sequences from this sample produce the same CDR3. CDR3 sequence (DNA): TGTGCCAGCAGAAGGGACAGCAATCAGCCCCAGCATTTT. Protein: CASRRDSNQPQHF. This sequence joins TRBV28 and TRBJ1-5, with D maybe TRBD1 (5 bases). V was clipped by 6 bases and J by 1 base, with 7 bases between them. The CDR3 has 13 residues. The germline CDR1 and CDR2 sequences are MDHEN and SYDVKM.

The V and J genes are TRBV7-2 and TRBJ2-5, with a weak D call TRBD2 (5 bases). The J call could be wrong; TRBJ2-7 is a better fit for the DNA end. Germline V lookup: CDR1 SGHTA, CDR2 FQGNSA. CDR3 size: 16 residues. This chain's CDR3 is CASSNQARRVPNEQYF. The CDR3 DNA reads TGTGCCAGCAGCAACCAGGCCCGGCGGGTTCCGAACGAGCAGTACTTC.

The chain links TRBV5-1 to TRBJ2-5; D unclear. This CDR3 is 13 amino acids long. Trimming pared 2 bases from V and 2 bases from J, leaving 7 bases between. Germline lookup yields CDR1 SGHRS and CDR2 YFSETQ. The CDR3 nucleotides read TGCGCCAGCAGCTTTAGGACGCAAGAGACCCAGTACTTC. It specifies CASSFRTQETQYF. The complete variable domain, with remaining parts taken from reference TRBV5-1 and TRBJ2-5, reads KAGVTQTPRYLIKTRGQQVTLSCSPISGHRSVSWYQQTPGQGLQFLFEYFSETQRNKGNFPGRFSGRQFSNSRSEMNVSTLELGDSALYLCASSFRTQETQYFGPGTRLLVL.

The rearrangement joins TRBV29-1 to TRBJ2-7; a weak D match, TRBD2 (6 bases). V was pared by 6 bases and J by 3 bases, with 15 bases between. The CDR3 is 13 residues long. Germline CDR1 SQVTM, CDR2 ANQGSEA. The CDR3 region is CSVPGLTYYEQYF. In nucleotides, the CDR3 is TGCAGCGTCCCGGGACTTACCTACTACGAGCAGTACTTC.

This rearrangement joins TRBV18 to TRBJ2-3; a possible D gene is TRBD1 (5 bases). Trimming removed 3 bases from V and 2 bases from J, with 12 bases in between. This CDR3 is 15 amino acids long. Per germline, CDR1 KGHSH and CDR2 LQKENI. The CDR3 loop is CASSPPAGLTDTQYF. DNA of the CDR3: TGTGCCAGCTCACCCCCGGCAGGGCTCACAGATACGCAGTATTTT. Together with reference TRBV18 and TRBJ2-3, the CDR3 gives the full variable domain: NAGVMQNPRHLVRRRGQEARLRCSPMKGHSHVYWYRQLPEEGLKFMVYLQKENIIDESGMPKERFSAEFPKEGPSILRIQQVVRGDSAAYFCASSPPAGLTDTQYFGPGTRLTVL.

V usage is TRBV5-1 and J usage is TRBJ2-2; no definite D call. The germline V and J ends were trimmed by 5 bases and 5 bases, with 13 bases remaining between them. The CDR3 is made up of 14 amino acids. Germline V gives CDR1 SGHRS, CDR2 YFSETQ. CDR3 coding DNA: TGCGCCAGCAGGCAAGGGCCGGGTACCGGGGAGCTGTTTTTT. Translated: CASRQGPGTGELFF. The entire variable domain, with the rest obtained from reference TRBV5-1 and TRBJ2-2, is as follows: KAGVTQTPRYLIKTRGQQVTLSCSPISGHRSVSWYQQTPGQGLQFLFEYFSETQRNKGNFPGRFSGRQFSNSRSEMNVSTLELGDSALYLCASRQGPGTGELFFGEGSRLTVL.

This rearrangement joins TRBV5-1 to TRBJ2-3; either TRBD1 or TRBD2 may fit D (7 bases each). The germline gives CDR1 SGHRS, CDR2 YFSETQ. CDR3 length equals 15 residues. Trimming stripped 3 bases from V and 4 bases from J, with 15 bases between. Written as DNA, the CDR3 is TGCGCCAGCAGCTCCCCAGGGGGGAGGGCAGATACGCAGTATTTT. Residues: CASSSPGGRADTQYF.

This chain links TRBV15 with TRBJ2-7; 8 bases are shared with TRBD1. The V gene end was trimmed by 6 bases and the J gene end by 2 bases; junction bases not matched to a gene: 6. Germline CDR1 LNHNV, CDR2 YYDKDF (reference sequence). The length of the CDR3 is 14 residues. CDR3 residues: CATRAGTGTYEQYF. CDR3 in DNA: TGTGCCACCAGAGCCGGGACAGGTACCTACGAGCAGTACTTC.